The 21 T cell receptor beta chains listed next were all sequenced from one sample in a study of vaccination and CD4 T cells after COVID-19. Oncomine TCR Beta short-read sequencing was applied to DNA from cultured CD4+ T cells. TCRdb re-analysed the PCR reads in MiXCR, keeping a single row per CDR3 protein. The sample has around 5,000 distinct CDR3 sequences, 30% to 35% seen once; the top ten hold almost 35%. Which antigens these TCRs recognize remains unknown. Treatment denoted: approximately nine-day PBMC culture with coronavirus spike peptide pools or control peptides (ViraFEST assay). Here the sequenced sample was CD4+ T cells from blood, cultured in vitro, taken after SARS-CoV-2 vaccination. All receptors come from a human donor who had recovered from COVID-19.

The table lists this clonotype with a few counts. The chain is built from TRBV12-3 or TRBV12-4 and TRBJ1-3; 8 positions match TRBD1. The CDR3 extends over 16 amino acids. V gave up 4 bases and J gave up 0 bases; unmatched junction bases: 5. CDR3 residues: CASSSYTGGSGNTIYF. DNA of the CDR3: TGTGCCAGCAGTTCCTATACAGGGGGCTCTGGAAACACCATATATTTT.

The CDR3 region has the DNA TGTGCCAGCAGTTACTTAGAGGGGAAGAGGTCCTACGAGCAGTACTTC. Translating gives CASSYLEGKRSYEQYF. The chain links TRBV6-5 to TRBJ2-7; D tentatively reads TRBD1 or TRBD2 (5 bases each). V was shortened by 1 base and J by 1 base, with 14 bases between the two germline ends. The CDR3 covers 16 residues. The germline gives CDR1 MNHEY, CDR2 SVGAGI.

This chain connects TRBV3-1 to TRBJ1-6; D is possibly TRBD1 (5 bases). Deletions cut 2 bases from V and 6 bases from J, with 11 bases between. The germline V gene has CDR1 LGHDT and CDR2 YNNKEL (reference sequence). CDR3 length: 15 amino acids. The CDR3 nucleotides are TGTGCCAGCAGCCAACCCGGGACCACTAATTCACCCCTCCACTTT. Protein product: CASSQPGTTNSPLHF.

The chain links TRBV7-3 to TRBJ2-1, with a tentative D call TRBD2 (5 bases). With 5 bases removed from V and 8 bases from J, the gap between germline ends came to 22 bases. The CDR3 consists of 16 residues. The V gene's germline CDR1 is SGHTA and CDR2 FQGTGA. CDR3 coding DNA: TGTGCCAGCAGCCACCGTCGGACTTCCCCTTTTGATGAGCAGTTCTTC. This sequence encodes CASSHRRTSPFDEQFF.

In DNA, the CDR3 is TGCGCCAGCAGCCAAGATTTTCAGGCTGGGGGCTACACCTTC. It specifies CASSQDFQAGGYTF. The chain combines TRBV4-1 with TRBJ1-2, with D uncertain. The CDR3 sequence is 14 residues long. The germline CDR1 and CDR2 sequences are MGHRA and YSYEKL. V lost 0 bases, J lost 8 bases, and 13 bases lay in between.

This clonotype has a handful of counts. V is TRBV4-1 and J is TRBJ1-5; 7 bases align to TRBD1. The CDR3 is made up of 16 amino acids. Per the germline V gene, CDR1 is MGHRA and CDR2 is YSYEKL. With V trimmed by 5 bases and J by 2 bases, 9 bases remained unmatched. The CDR3 loop is CASSLRQGRGNQPQHF. The CDR3 bases are TGCGCCAGCAGCTTGCGACAGGGTAGGGGCAATCAGCCCCAGCATTTT.

Within the sample, this clonotype is medium-sized (0.01 to 0.1%). The chain's CDR3 is CSARTGKSNQPQHF. DNA for the CDR3: TGCAGTGCTAGGACGGGTAAAAGCAATCAGCCCCAGCATTTT. The V and J genes are TRBV20-1 and TRBJ1-5; D is unresolved. Germline-derived CDR1 and CDR2 are DFQATT and SNEGSKA (reference sequence). The CDR3 is made up of 14 amino acids. V gave up 3 bases and J gave up 1 base, with 10 bases separating them.

The rearrangement joins TRBV20-1 to TRBJ2-3; 11 bases match TRBD2. V dropped 0 bases and J dropped 4; count of bases not matched to a gene: 12. This CDR3 has 18 amino acids. CDR1 and CDR2 (germline): DFQATT, SNEGSKA (reference sequence). CDR3 bases: TGCAGTGCTAGAGATCAGCGTACTAGCGGGGGTCTGGCAGATACGCAGTATTTT. Its translation is CSARDQRTSGGLADTQYF.

V and J are TRBV5-4 and TRBJ2-5; tentatively, D is TRBD2 (7 bases). CDR1 and CDR2 from the germline V gene are SGHNT and YYREEE (reference sequence). This CDR3 is 15 amino acids long. Trimming left V 6 bases short and J 5 bases short, with 20 bases between. The CDR3 nucleotides read TGTGCCAGCACCCGGGCCCCGGGGGGCAGGGAGACCCAGTACTTC. Translating it yields CASTRAPGGRETQYF.

This rearrangement joins TRBV9 to TRBJ2-7; 11 bases are shared with TRBD2. V gave up 4 bases and J gave up 5 bases; unmatched junction bases: 5. From germline, CDR1 is SGDLS and CDR2 YYNGEE. This CDR3 region has 14 residues. In nucleotides, the CDR3 is TGTGCCAGCAGCCCGACTAGCGGGATTAACGAGCAGTACTTC. It yields the protein CASSPTSGINEQYF.

Judged by abundance, this clonotype is medium-sized. The CDR3 region has the DNA TGTGCCAGCAGTCCATACGGACAGGGAGCGACCTACGAGCAGTACTTC. It is translated as CASSPYGQGATYEQYF. The chain uses TRBV2 and TRBJ2-7; 8 nucleotides line up with TRBD1. Losses at the gene ends were 5 bases for V and 2 bases for J; bases not matched to a gene: 11. The CDR3 totals 16 residues. Germline assignment: CDR1 SNHLY and CDR2 FYNNEI.

The chain recombines TRBV20-1 with TRBJ2-1, with 9 bases identical to TRBD2. CDR1 is DFQATT, CDR2 SNEGSKA, per germline (reference sequence). The CDR3 is 14 amino acids. Trimming at V came to 4 bases and at J to 8 bases, leaving 9 bases not matched to a gene. The CDR3 DNA sequence: TGCAGTGCTACCACAGCGGGGGGACTGGATGAGCAGTTCTTC. This codes for CSATTAGGLDEQFF.

In its sample, this clonotype was seen once. The chain links TRBV5-1 to TRBJ2-7; 9 bases are shared with TRBD1. The CDR3 has 13 residues. Per germline, CDR1 SGHRS and CDR2 YFSETQ. V shed 4 bases, J shed 4 bases, and the junction held 3 bases outside the gene matches. The DNA for the CDR3 is TGCGCCAGCAGCCGGACAGGGGTTTACGAGCAGTACTTC. Its translation is CASSRTGVYEQYF.

The V gene is TRBV5-1, the J gene TRBJ2-7; D unresolved. CDR1 is SGHRS and CDR2 is YFSETQ in the germline V gene. The V end was cut by 0 bases, the J end by 1 base, with 5 bases between. This CDR3 comprises 13 residues. Here the CDR3 reads CASSLAPSYEQYF. DNA of the CDR3: TGCGCCAGCAGCTTGGCACCTTCCTACGAGCAGTACTTC.

The chain joins TRBV7-9 to TRBJ1-2; D is perhaps TRBD1 (5 bases). Trimming removed 1 base from V and 6 bases from J, with 12 bases in between. The CDR3 loop spans 14 amino acids. Germline-derived CDR1 and CDR2 are SEHNR and FQNEAQ (reference sequence). The CDR3 sequence: CASSLGTSAHGYTF. CDR3 sequence (DNA): TGTGCCAGCAGCTTAGGGACATCCGCTCATGGCTACACCTTC.

This clonotype was picked up one time. The rearrangement uses TRBV2 and TRBJ2-5; TRBD2 might be the D (6 bases). V shed 0 bases and J shed 4 bases, with 12 bases lying between them. The CDR3 contains 15 residues. The germline V gene has CDR1 SNHLY and CDR2 FYNNEI. Here the CDR3 DNA reads TGTGCCAGCAGTGAAGCGCGGGATGAGGGAGAGACCCAGTACTTC. Protein product: CASSEARDEGETQYF.

V gene TRBV11-2 combines with J gene TRBJ2-1; D perhaps matches TRBD2 (7 bases). The germline V and J ends were trimmed by 4 bases and 8 bases, with 18 bases remaining between them. The CDR3 spans 15 residues. CDR1 and CDR2 (germline): SGHAT, FQNNGV. CDR3 sequence reads: CASSSQGGVRDEQFF. CDR3 coding DNA: TGTGCCAGCAGCTCACAAGGGGGGGTTCGCGATGAGCAGTTCTTC.

The V call is TRBV19, the J call TRBJ1-4, with D unclear. V lost 8 bases and J 1 base, leaving 11 bases between the germline ends. CDR1 is LNHDA and CDR2 is SQIVND in the germline V gene (reference sequence). The CDR3 runs 14 residues. CDR3 loop: CASRPEVTNEKLFF. CDR3 nucleotide sequence: TGTGCCAGTCGCCCAGAGGTAACTAATGAAAAACTGTTTTTT.

The chain recombines TRBV6-1 with TRBJ1-5; unclear D gene. V lost 8 bases and J 7 bases, leaving 15 bases between the germline ends. Germline V lookup: CDR1 MNHNS, CDR2 SASEGT. CDR3 size: 13 residues. CDR3 region: CASAPRSDQPQHF. In nucleotides, the CDR3 is TGTGCCAGCGCCCCTCGGAGTGACCAGCCCCAGCATTTT.

The rearrangement joins TRBV11-2 to TRBJ2-7; D is possibly TRBD1 (5 bases). Germline assignment: CDR1 SGHAT and CDR2 FQNNGV. The V end lost 1 base, the J end lost 9 bases, and 10 bases lay between the germline ends. This CDR3 spans 12 amino acids. CDR3 DNA: TGTGCCAGCAGCTTAGGGGGCGCGGTGCAGTACTTC. Its translation: CASSLGGAVQYF.

The chain recombines TRBV18 with TRBJ1-1, with D unresolved. Germline V gives CDR1 KGHSH, CDR2 LQKENI. This CDR3 has 14 residues. Trimming removed 2 bases from V and 0 bases from J, with 7 bases in between. CDR3 in amino acids: CASSPVYMNTEAFF. Here the CDR3 DNA reads TGTGCCAGCTCACCAGTGTACATGAACACTGAAGCTTTCTTT.